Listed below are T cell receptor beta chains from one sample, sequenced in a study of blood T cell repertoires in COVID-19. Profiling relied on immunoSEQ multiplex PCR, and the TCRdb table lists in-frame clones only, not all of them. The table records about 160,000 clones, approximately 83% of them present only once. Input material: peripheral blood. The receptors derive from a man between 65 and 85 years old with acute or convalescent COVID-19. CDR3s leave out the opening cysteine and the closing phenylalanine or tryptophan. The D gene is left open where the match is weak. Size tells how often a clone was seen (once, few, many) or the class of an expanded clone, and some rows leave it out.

CDR3: ASSEPDSNYGSYEQY; V: TRBV2; J: TRBJ2-7; D: NA; size: NA
CDR3: AWSVFSVNEQF; V: TRBV30; J: TRBJ2-1; D: NA; size: NA
CDR3: ASSPRGDRRSRGYEQY; V: TRBV19; J: TRBJ2-7; D: TRBD1; size: NA
CDR3: ASSVDTGELF; V: TRBV2; J: TRBJ2-2; D: NA; size: few
CDR3: ASSISSGSGIRGELF; V: TRBV19; J: TRBJ2-2; D: TRBD2; size: once
CDR3: ASSSTGEGNTIY; V: TRBV6-6; J: TRBJ1-3; D: TRBD1; size: NA
CDR3: ASSQDRFRGEAF; V: TRBV4-3; J: TRBJ1-1; D: NA; size: once
CDR3: ASSQTSGSTDTQY; V: TRBV3-1/TRBV3-2; J: TRBJ2-3; D: TRBD2; size: NA
CDR3: ASSLRLEMGTQY; V: TRBV27; J: TRBJ2-3; D: NA; size: NA
CDR3: ASSPTGGRTDTQY; V: TRBV19; J: TRBJ2-3; D: TRBD2; size: NA
CDR3: SVVGQGAQKQY; V: TRBV29-1; J: TRBJ2-7; D: TRBD1; size: NA
CDR3: ATLPYEQY; V: TRBV21-1; J: TRBJ2-7; D: NA; size: NA
CDR3: ASSLRTNPLNTEAF; V: TRBV21-1; J: TRBJ1-1; D: NA; size: NA
CDR3: ASSQGGRSEKLF; V: TRBV7-9; J: TRBJ1-4; D: TRBD1; size: NA
CDR3: ASSRGQGAYGANVLT; V: TRBV27; J: TRBJ2-6; D: TRBD1; size: NA
CDR3: ASSLALLLGDQETQY; V: TRBV5-6; J: TRBJ2-5; D: NA; size: once
CDR3: AISESTGAGGRNEQF; V: TRBV10-3; J: TRBJ2-1; D: TRBD2; size: NA
CDR3: ASSPAGTRNTGELF; V: TRBV5-4; J: TRBJ2-2; D: NA; size: NA
CDR3: ASSFHPGLAGTSSYEQY; V: TRBV5-1; J: TRBJ2-7; D: TRBD2; size: NA
CDR3: ASSQTLGLAGRDTQY; V: TRBV4-1; J: TRBJ2-3; D: TRBD2; size: NA
CDR3: ASSQVDRDYDEQY; V: TRBV4-1; J: TRBJ2-7; D: NA; size: NA
CDR3: ASSLYSPATGVPETQY; V: TRBV27; J: TRBJ2-5; D: TRBD1; size: NA
CDR3: ASSLAGTSGRAADTQY; V: TRBV7-2; J: TRBJ2-3; D: TRBD2; size: NA
CDR3: ASSLEAGADNEQF; V: TRBV11-3; J: TRBJ2-1; D: TRBD2; size: NA
CDR3: ASSPVASGRVYEQY; V: TRBV3-1/TRBV3-2; J: TRBJ2-7; D: TRBD2; size: NA
CDR3: ATSDGGPDTQY; V: TRBV24-1; J: TRBJ2-3; D: NA; size: NA
CDR3: ASSSKDGTSGVSSNEQF; V: TRBV6-2/TRBV6-3; J: TRBJ2-1; D: TRBD2; size: NA
CDR3: ASSENGQGAPGSPLH; V: TRBV2; J: TRBJ1-6; D: TRBD1; size: NA
CDR3: ASSPRAPESNQPQH; V: TRBV18; J: TRBJ1-5; D: NA; size: NA
CDR3: ASSRGQGANQETQY; V: TRBV9; J: TRBJ2-5; D: TRBD1; size: NA
CDR3: ASSPYLGQLNTEAF; V: TRBV27; J: TRBJ1-1; D: NA; size: NA
CDR3: ASSSRAKETQY; V: TRBV5-4; J: TRBJ2-5; D: NA; size: NA
CDR3: ASSLFGIGANVLT; V: TRBV7-3; J: TRBJ2-6; D: NA; size: NA
CDR3: ASSAQGRPENIQY; V: TRBV2; J: TRBJ2-4; D: TRBD1; size: NA
CDR3: ASSWSYPGQGLLAF; V: TRBV28; J: TRBJ1-1; D: TRBD1; size: NA
CDR3: ASSEYRGGSTDTQY; V: TRBV2; J: TRBJ2-3; D: NA; size: once
CDR3: ASSFSRDRNTEAF; V: TRBV6-2/TRBV6-3; J: TRBJ1-1; D: NA; size: NA
CDR3: ASSVGRENTEAF; V: TRBV9; J: TRBJ1-1; D: NA; size: NA
CDR3: ASSYLTFSNTGELF; V: TRBV6-5; J: TRBJ2-2; D: NA; size: NA
CDR3: ASSEERPGANVLT; V: TRBV2; J: TRBJ2-6; D: NA; size: NA
CDR3: ASSVEPRGTDTQY; V: TRBV9; J: TRBJ2-3; D: NA; size: NA
CDR3: ASSPRQGINEKLF; V: TRBV6-2/TRBV6-3; J: TRBJ1-4; D: TRBD1; size: NA
CDR3: ASSLVLAGANEQF; V: TRBV5-5; J: TRBJ2-1; D: TRBD2; size: NA
CDR3: ASSPTGGREQY; V: TRBV6-5; J: TRBJ2-7; D: TRBD1; size: NA
CDR3: ATAGGPPYEQY; V: TRBV19; J: TRBJ2-7; D: TRBD1; size: few
CDR3: SVEGGRAEIGEQF; V: TRBV29-1; J: TRBJ2-1; D: TRBD2; size: NA
CDR3: ASSYSGGNYGYT; V: TRBV6-5; J: TRBJ1-2; D: NA; size: NA
CDR3: ASSYRQENTEAF; V: TRBV6-5; J: TRBJ1-1; D: NA; size: NA
CDR3: ASHSSYEQY; V: TRBV28; J: TRBJ2-7; D: NA; size: NA
CDR3: ASSPGGNEQY; V: TRBV7-6; J: TRBJ2-7; D: TRBD2; size: few
CDR3: ASIPAGTWGEAF; V: TRBV27; J: TRBJ1-1; D: NA; size: NA